The rows below give T cell receptor beta chains drawn from one sample of a study of cytomegalovirus exposure and HLA in healthy donors. Data came from immunoSEQ multiplex PCR; TCRdb stores just in-frame clones and leaves some out. The sample lists over 150,000 clones; 80% to 90% were seen once. Input material: PBMCs. Receptors were obtained from a woman aged 30 to 39 in good health and CMV-seropositive. The CDR3 runs from the conserved cysteine through the conserved F or W. A D gene is named only where the DNA matches it firmly. The size entry is marked missing in some rows and otherwise reads once, few, many or a size class.

j_call	v_call	d_call	clone_size	cdr3_aa	cdr3_nt
TRBJ1-2	TRBV5-1	TRBD1	-	CASSAGQARLYGYTF	TGCGCCAGCAGCGCGGGACAGGCGCGACTCTATGGCTACACCTTC
TRBJ2-5	TRBV5-1	TRBD1	-	CASSLGDRGRETQYF	TGCGCCAGCAGCTTGGGGGACAGGGGGCGAGAGACCCAGTACTTC
TRBJ2-1	TRBV11-3	TRBD2	-	CASSLDRGLGDNEQFF	TGTGCCAGCAGCTTAGATCGAGGACTAGGAGACAATGAGCAGTTCTTC
TRBJ2-7	TRBV10-3	TRBD1	-	CAISEGTGLNYEQYF	TGTGCCATCAGTGAAGGGACAGGGTTAAACTACGAGCAGTACTTC
TRBJ1-1	TRBV19	TRBD1	-	CASSSRRRQGRRGTEAFF	TGTGCCAGTAGTTCTCGGCGGAGACAGGGGCGGAGGGGGACTGAAGCTTTCTTT
TRBJ1-2	TRBV19	TRBD1	-	CASSRGQPGYTF	TGTGCCAGTAGTAGGGGACAGCCCGGCTACACCTTC
TRBJ2-7	TRBV5-1	-	-	CASNIRGRDEQYF	TGCGCCAGCAACATAAGGGGTAGGGACGAGCAGTACTTC
TRBJ1-1	TRBV7-3	-	-	CASSAQGVNTEAFF	TGTGCCAGCAGCGCACAAGGGGTGAACACTGAAGCTTTCTTT
TRBJ1-4	TRBV7-9	-	-	CASSITEHPDEKLFF	TGTGCCAGCAGCATTACAGAACATCCAGATGAAAAACTGTTTTTT
TRBJ1-1	TRBV4-1	-	-	CASSQKDSEAFF	TGCGCCAGCAGCCAAAAGGACAGTGAAGCTTTCTTT
TRBJ1-5	TRBV27	-	-	CASSPTPRQGNQPQHF	TGTGCCAGCAGTCCCACCCCTCGACAGGGCAATCAGCCCCAGCATTTT
TRBJ2-7	TRBV4-1	-	few	CASSPTSGLGEILYEQYF	TGCGCCAGCAGCCCCACTTCAGGCCTGGGCGAAATTCTCTACGAGCAGTACTTC
TRBJ1-1	TRBV7-6	TRBD1	-	CASSPQGGEAFF	TGTGCCAGCAGCCCACAGGGGGGAGAAGCTTTCTTT
TRBJ2-1	TRBV19	TRBD2	once	CASSNRGGDDEQFF	TGTGCCAGTAGTAATCGGGGGGGCGATGATGAGCAGTTCTTC
TRBJ2-7	TRBV11-2	TRBD1	-	CASSLAGTGIYEQYF	TGTGCCAGCAGCTTAGCGGGGACAGGAATCTACGAGCAGTACTTC
TRBJ2-3	TRBV10-3	TRBD2	once	CAISDLAGGPGLGGTQYF	TGTGCCATCAGCGACCTAGCGGGGGGGCCTGGTTTGGGTGGTACGCAGTATTTT
TRBJ1-6	TRBV14	TRBD1	-	CATATGRESPLHF	TGTGCCACGGCGACAGGGAGAGAGTCACCCCTCCACTTT
TRBJ2-2	TRBV7-8	-	-	CASSLGASFGELFF	TGTGCCAGCAGCTTAGGGGCTAGCTTCGGGGAGCTGTTTTTT
TRBJ1-6	TRBV6-6	-	-	CATSSGGDNSPLHF	TGTGCCACCTCCTCGGGAGGAGATAATTCACCCCTCCACTTT
TRBJ1-2	TRBV19	TRBD1	-	CASSIRQGSSGYTF	TGTGCCAGTAGTATTCGACAGGGGAGTAGTGGCTACACCTTC
TRBJ2-5	TRBV7-8	TRBD1	few	CASSPTGVETQYF	TGTGCCAGCAGCCCCACAGGGGTGGAGACCCAGTACTTC
TRBJ2-2	TRBV7-2	TRBD2	-	CASSPILAGGPQVTGELFF	TGTGCCAGCAGCCCGATTCTAGCGGGGGGTCCTCAGGTCACCGGGGAGCTGTTTTTT
TRBJ1-1	TRBV29-1	-	-	CSVRGSQRNTEAFF	TGCAGCGTCCGAGGATCACAAAGGAACACTGAAGCTTTCTTT
TRBJ2-7	TRBV20-1	-	-	CSATQPGEQYF	TGCAGTGCTACACAACCGGGCGAGCAGTACTTC
TRBJ2-1	TRBV27	TRBD1	-	CASSFTGGNNEQFF	TGTGCCAGCAGTTTTACAGGGGGTAACAATGAGCAGTTCTTC